Sequencing of this T cell receptor (beta chain) was carried out in a study of blood T cells in healthy people across ages. The study's findings and limits: Greater diversity and more naive CD4+ cells were seen in long-lived donors than in aged donors. Observed TCR beta diversity per million T cells went down as age went up. This fall followed a roughly linear course with age.

Each donor gave approximately 9.5 milliliters of peripheral blood. Per-sample PBMC isolation yielded at least 7 million cells. With regard to this clonotype: Its specificity is unknown.

Together with a sample-barcoded 5' primer, a J-beta primer mix was included in a second PCR lasting about 7 to 11 cycles. TCRdb recomputed calls from the 5' RACE reads with MiXCR, one row per CDR3 protein. The data show about 650,000 distinct CDR3 sequences, about 51% seen once. The sample consisted of blood. The TCR comes from a woman aged 80 or over in good health.

CDR3 residues: CASSRGGITDTQYF. Written as DNA, the CDR3 is TGTGCCAGCAGTCGAGGGGGAATAACAGATACGCAGTATTTT. This sequence joins TRBV3-1 and TRBJ2-3; D might be TRBD1 (6 bases). Germline CDR1 reads LGHDT; CDR2 reads YNNKEL (reference sequence). The V end lost 6 bases, the J end lost 3 bases, and 13 bases lay between the germline ends. CDR3 size: 14 residues.